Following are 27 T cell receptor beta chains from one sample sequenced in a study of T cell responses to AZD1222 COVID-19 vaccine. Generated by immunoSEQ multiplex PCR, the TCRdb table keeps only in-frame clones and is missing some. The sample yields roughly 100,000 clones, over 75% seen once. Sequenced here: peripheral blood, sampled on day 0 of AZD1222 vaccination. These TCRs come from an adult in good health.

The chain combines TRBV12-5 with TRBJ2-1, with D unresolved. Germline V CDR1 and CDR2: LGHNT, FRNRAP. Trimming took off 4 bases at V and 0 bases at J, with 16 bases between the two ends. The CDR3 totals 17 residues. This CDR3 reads CASGSPASLVSYNEQFF. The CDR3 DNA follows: TGTGCTAGTGGTTCGCCCGCTTCTCTAGTCTCCTACAATGAGCAGTTCTTC. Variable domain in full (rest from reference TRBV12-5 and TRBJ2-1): DARVTQTPRHKVTEMGQEVTMRCQPILGHNTVFWYRQTMMQGLELLAYFRNRAPLDDSGMPKDRFSAEMPDATLATLKIQPSEPRDSAVYFCASGSPASLVSYNEQFFGPGTRLTVL.

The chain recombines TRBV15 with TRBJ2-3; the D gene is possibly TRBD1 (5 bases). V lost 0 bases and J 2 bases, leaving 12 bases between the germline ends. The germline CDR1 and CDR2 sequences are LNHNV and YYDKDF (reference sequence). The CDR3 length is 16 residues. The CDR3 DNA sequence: TGTGCCACCAGCAGAGATGGGGCCGGTTACACAGATACGCAGTATTTT. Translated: CATSRDGAGYTDTQYF.

The CDR3 DNA reads TGTGCCAGCAGTTTAAATCGAGGGGAAGCTTTCTTT. This gives the protein CASSLNRGEAFF. The chain joins TRBV12-3 or TRBV12-4 to TRBJ1-1, with no clear D. V was trimmed by 2 bases and J by 8 bases, leaving 9 bases between them. The CDR3 is made up of 12 amino acids.

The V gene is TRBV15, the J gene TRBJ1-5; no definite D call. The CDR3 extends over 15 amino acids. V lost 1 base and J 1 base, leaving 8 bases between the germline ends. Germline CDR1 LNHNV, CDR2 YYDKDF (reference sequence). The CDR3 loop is CATSRGRESNQPQHF. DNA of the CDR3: TGTGCCACCAGCAGAGGACGGGAGAGCAATCAGCCCCAGCATTTT.

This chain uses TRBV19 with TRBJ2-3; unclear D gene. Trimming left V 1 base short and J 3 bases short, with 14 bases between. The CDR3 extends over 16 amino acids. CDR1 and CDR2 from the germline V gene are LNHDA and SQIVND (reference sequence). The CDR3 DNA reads TGTGCCAGTAGTATAGGGGTTGTTGCGAGGACAGATACGCAGTATTTT. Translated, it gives CASSIGVVARTDTQYF.

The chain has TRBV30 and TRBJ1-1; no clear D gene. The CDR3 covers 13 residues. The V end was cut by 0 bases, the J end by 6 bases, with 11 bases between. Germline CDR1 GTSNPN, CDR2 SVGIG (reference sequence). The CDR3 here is CAWSVRGRSEAFF. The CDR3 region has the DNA TGTGCCTGGAGTGTACGAGGCAGGTCTGAAGCTTTCTTT.

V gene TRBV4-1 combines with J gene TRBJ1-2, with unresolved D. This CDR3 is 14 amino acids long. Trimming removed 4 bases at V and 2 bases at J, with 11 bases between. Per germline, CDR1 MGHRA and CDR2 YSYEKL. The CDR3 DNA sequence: TGCGCCAGCAGCCGTATAGGGTGGAACTATGGCTACACCTTC. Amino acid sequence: CASSRIGWNYGYTF.

The DNA of the CDR3 is TGTGCCAGCAGCCCGATGGGGAGGGGACCCTACGAGCAGTACTTC. Its protein product is CASSPMGRGPYEQYF. The chain is built from TRBV11-2 and TRBJ2-7, with 7 bases aligning to TRBD2. The ends lost 5 bases at V and 2 bases at J; junction bases unmatched: 9. The CDR3 runs to 15 residues. CDR1 and CDR2 (germline): SGHAT, FQNNGV.

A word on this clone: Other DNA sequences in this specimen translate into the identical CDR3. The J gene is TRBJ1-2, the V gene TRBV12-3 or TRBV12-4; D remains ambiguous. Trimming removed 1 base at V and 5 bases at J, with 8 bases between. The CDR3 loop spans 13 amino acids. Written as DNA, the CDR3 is TGTGCCAGCAGTTTAGGCTTAGGGTATGGCTACACCTTC. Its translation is CASSLGLGYGYTF.

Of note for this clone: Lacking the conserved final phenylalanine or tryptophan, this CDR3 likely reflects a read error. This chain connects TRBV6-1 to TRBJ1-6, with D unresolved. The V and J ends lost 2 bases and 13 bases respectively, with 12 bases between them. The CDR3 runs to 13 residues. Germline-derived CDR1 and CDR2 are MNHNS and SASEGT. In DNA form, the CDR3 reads TGTGCCAGCAGTGAAACGTCGCCTCCCCCCCTCCACCTT. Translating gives CASSETSPPPLHL.

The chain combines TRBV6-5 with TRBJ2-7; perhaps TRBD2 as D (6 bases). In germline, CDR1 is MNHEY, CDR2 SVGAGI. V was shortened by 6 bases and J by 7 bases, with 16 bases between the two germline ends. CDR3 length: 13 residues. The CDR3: CASSFLVAGEQYF. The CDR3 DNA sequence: TGTGCCAGCAGCTTCTTGGTCGCGGGGGAGCAGTACTTC.

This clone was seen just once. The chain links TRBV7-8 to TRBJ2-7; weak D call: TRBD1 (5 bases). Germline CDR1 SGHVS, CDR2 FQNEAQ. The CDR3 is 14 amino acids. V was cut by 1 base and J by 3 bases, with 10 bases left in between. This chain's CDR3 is CASSLVVGVYEQYF. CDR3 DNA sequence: TGTGCCAGCAGCTTAGTTGTAGGGGTCTACGAGCAGTACTTC.

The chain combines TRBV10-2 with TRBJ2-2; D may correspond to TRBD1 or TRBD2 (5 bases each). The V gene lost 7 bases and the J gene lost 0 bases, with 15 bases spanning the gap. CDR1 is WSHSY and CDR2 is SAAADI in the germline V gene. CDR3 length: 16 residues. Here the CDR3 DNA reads TGCGCCAGCATTCGGGGCGCCACCCCGAACACCGGGGAGCTGTTTTTT. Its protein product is CASIRGATPNTGELFF.

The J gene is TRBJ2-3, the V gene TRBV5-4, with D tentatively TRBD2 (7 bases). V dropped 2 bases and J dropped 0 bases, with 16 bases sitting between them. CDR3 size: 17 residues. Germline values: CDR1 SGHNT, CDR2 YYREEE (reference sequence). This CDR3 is CASSFSGGAPSTDTQYF. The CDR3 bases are TGTGCCAGCAGCTTTAGTGGGGGGGCCCCTAGCACAGATACGCAGTATTTT.

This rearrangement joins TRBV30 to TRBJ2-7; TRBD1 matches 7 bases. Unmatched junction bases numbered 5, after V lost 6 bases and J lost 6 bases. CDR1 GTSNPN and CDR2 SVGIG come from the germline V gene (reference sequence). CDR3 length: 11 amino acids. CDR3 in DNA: TGTGCCTGCGACAGGGTAGGCGAGCAGTACTTC. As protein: CACDRVGEQYF.

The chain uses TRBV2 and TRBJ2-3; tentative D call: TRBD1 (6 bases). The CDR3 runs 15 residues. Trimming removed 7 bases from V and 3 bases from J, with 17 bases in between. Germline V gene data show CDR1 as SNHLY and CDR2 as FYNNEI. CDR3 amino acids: CASTRGSYGTDTQYF. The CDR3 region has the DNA TGTGCCAGCACCAGGGGAAGTTACGGTACAGATACGCAGTATTTT.

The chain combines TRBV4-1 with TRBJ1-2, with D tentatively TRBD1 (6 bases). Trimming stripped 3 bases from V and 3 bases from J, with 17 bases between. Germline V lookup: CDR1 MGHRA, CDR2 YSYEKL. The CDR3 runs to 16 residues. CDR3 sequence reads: CASSQPTDRRHYGYTF. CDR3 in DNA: TGCGCCAGCAGCCAGCCCACCGACAGGAGGCACTATGGCTACACCTTC.

Written as DNA, the CDR3 is TGCGCCAGCAGCCTAGTGGACAGCGACGAGCAGTACTTC. This gives the protein CASSLVDSDEQYF. The chain has TRBV4-1 and TRBJ2-7; a weak D match, TRBD1 (6 bases). CDR1 is MGHRA and CDR2 is YSYEKL in the germline V gene. The CDR3 totals 13 residues. Trimming removed 4 bases from V and 5 bases from J, with 12 bases in between.

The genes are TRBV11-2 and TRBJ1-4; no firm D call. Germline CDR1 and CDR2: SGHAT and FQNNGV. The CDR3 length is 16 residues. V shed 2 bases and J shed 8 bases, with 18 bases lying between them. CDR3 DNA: TGTGCCAGCAGCTTAACTTCGGGCCGTTTAAGGGAAAAACTGTTTTTT. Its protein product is CASSLTSGRLREKLFF.

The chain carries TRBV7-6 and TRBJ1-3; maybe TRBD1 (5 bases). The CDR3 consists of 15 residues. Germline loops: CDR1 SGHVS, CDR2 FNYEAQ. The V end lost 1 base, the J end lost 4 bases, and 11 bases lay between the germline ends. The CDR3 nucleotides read TGTGCCAGCAGCTTAGGGGGCTTGGGAGGAAACACCATATATTTT. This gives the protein CASSLGGLGGNTIYF.

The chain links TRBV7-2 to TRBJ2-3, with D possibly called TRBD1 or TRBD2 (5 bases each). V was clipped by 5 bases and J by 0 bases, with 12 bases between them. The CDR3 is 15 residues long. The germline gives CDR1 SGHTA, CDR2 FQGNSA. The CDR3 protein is CASSLRDVSTDTQYF. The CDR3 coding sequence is TGTGCCAGCAGCCTCCGGGACGTTAGCACAGATACGCAGTATTTT.

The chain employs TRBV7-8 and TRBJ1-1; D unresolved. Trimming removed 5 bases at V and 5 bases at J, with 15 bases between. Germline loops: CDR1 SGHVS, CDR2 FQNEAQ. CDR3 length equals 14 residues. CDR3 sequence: CASSNLRVNTEAFF. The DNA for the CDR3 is TGTGCCAGCAGCAATTTACGGGTAAATACTGAAGCTTTCTTT. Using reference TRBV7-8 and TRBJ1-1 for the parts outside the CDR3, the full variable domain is GAGVSQSPRYKVAKRGQDVALRCDPISGHVSLFWYQQALGQGPEFLTYFQNEAQLDKSGLPSDRFFAERPEGSVSTLKIQRTQQEDSAVYLCASSNLRVNTEAFFGQGTRLTVV.

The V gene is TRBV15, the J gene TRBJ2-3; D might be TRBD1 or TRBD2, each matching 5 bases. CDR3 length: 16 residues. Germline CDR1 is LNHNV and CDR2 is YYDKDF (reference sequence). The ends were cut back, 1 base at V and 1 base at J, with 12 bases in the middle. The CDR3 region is CATSRVLLGRTDTQYF. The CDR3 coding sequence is TGTGCCACCAGCAGAGTTCTTCTGGGACGCACAGATACGCAGTATTTT. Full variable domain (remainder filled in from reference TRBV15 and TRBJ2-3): DAMVIQNPRYQVTQFGKPVTLSCSQTLNHNVMYWYQQKSSQAPKLLFHYYDKDFNNEADTPDNFQSRRPNTSFCFLDIRSPGLGDTAMYLCATSRVLLGRTDTQYFGPGTRLTVL.

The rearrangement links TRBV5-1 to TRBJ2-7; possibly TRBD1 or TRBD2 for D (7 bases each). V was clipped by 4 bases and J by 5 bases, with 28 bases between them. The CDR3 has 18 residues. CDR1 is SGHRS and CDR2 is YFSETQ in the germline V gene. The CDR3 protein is CASSHDPGGGTVANEQYF. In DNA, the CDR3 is TGCGCCAGCAGCCACGACCCAGGGGGGGGCACGGTTGCTAACGAGCAGTACTTC. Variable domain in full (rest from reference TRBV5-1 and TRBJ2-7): KAGVTQTPRYLIKTRGQQVTLSCSPISGHRSVSWYQQTPGQGLQFLFEYFSETQRNKGNFPGRFSGRQFSNSRSEMNVSTLELGDSALYLCASSHDPGGGTVANEQYFGPGTRLTVT.

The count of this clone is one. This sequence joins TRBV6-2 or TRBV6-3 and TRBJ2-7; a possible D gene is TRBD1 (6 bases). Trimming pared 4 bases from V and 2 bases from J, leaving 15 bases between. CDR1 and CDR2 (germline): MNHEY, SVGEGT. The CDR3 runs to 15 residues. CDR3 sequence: CASSWDITNAYEQYF. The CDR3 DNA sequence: TGTGCCAGCAGTTGGGACATTACCAACGCCTACGAGCAGTACTTC.

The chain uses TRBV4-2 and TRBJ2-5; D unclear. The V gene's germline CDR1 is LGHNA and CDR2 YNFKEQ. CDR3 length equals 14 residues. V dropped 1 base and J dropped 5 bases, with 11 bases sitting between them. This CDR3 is CASSQGSRMETQYF. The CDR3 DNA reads TGTGCCAGCAGCCAAGGGTCCAGGATGGAGACCCAGTACTTC.

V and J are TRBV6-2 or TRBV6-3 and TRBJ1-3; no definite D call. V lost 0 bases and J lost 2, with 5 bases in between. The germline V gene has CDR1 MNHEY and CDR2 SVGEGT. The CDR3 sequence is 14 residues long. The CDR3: CASSYSGTGNTIYF. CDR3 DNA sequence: TGTGCCAGCAGTTACTCGGGGACTGGAAACACCATATATTTT.